The 25 T cell receptor beta chains presented below share a single source sample, sequenced in a study of patients and donors after allogeneic stem cell transplantation (dated by TCRdb to 2020 to 2022). Library creation used RT-PCR. TCRdb lists the instrument as NextSeq 550. TCRdb took the public reads, trimmed them with fastp at Q25, ran MiXCR for clone calling and kept in-frame beta chains. Rows are combined by CDR3 protein, so each entry shows the most common genes and DNA. The sample table contains tens of thousands of distinct CDR3 sequences; only one count was recorded for around 48% of them. The top ten clones comprise around 60% of the sample. Sequenced input: blood, either unsorted or a sorted T cell fraction (not recorded which). Receptors originate from a human donor who was either an allogeneic HSCT recipient or a stem cell or donor lymphocyte infusion donor (not recorded which). It is not recorded whose cells these are; they may come from a transplant donor.

The chain recombines TRBV5-1 with TRBJ2-2; D unclear. Germline V gene data show CDR1 as SGHRS and CDR2 as YFSETQ. CDR3 length: 16 residues. Deletions cut 4 bases from V and 5 bases from J, with 18 bases between. Here the CDR3 DNA reads TGCGCCAGCAGCCCCGAACGGCTTCCGGAGACCGGGGAGCTGTTTTTT. Amino acid sequence: CASSPERLPETGELFF. Together with reference TRBV5-1 and TRBJ2-2, the CDR3 gives the full variable domain: KAGVTQTPRYLIKTRGQQVTLSCSPISGHRSVSWYQQTPGQGLQFLFEYFSETQRNKGNFPGRFSGRQFSNSRSEMNVSTLELGDSALYLCASSPERLPETGELFFGEGSRLTVL.

The chain employs TRBV12-3 or TRBV12-4 and TRBJ1-1; D gene uncertain. Trimming took 6 bases from V and 4 from J, leaving 15 bases between them. CDR3 length: 14 amino acids. DNA for the CDR3: TGTGCCAGCAGAACTTTCTTGGATGGCACTGAAGCTTTCTTT. Protein sequence: CASRTFLDGTEAFF.

The J gene is TRBJ2-7, the V gene TRBV4-3; 9 bases are shared with TRBD2. V dropped 0 bases and J dropped 3; count of bases not matched to a gene: 3. This CDR3 is 15 amino acids long. Germline V CDR1 and CDR2: LGHNA, YSLEER. The CDR3 bases are TGCGCCAGCAGCCAAGATGCTAGCGGGAACTACGAGCAGTACTTC. This gives the protein CASSQDASGNYEQYF.

The chain is built from TRBV28 and TRBJ2-5; 9 positions agree with TRBD1. CDR1 and CDR2 from the germline V gene are MDHEN and SYDVKM. J lost 3 bases, V lost 6 bases, and 8 bases had no gene match. The CDR3 contains 15 residues. CDR3 amino acids: CASSTAGTGKETQYF. In DNA form, the CDR3 reads TGTGCCAGCAGCACCGCCGGGACAGGGAAAGAGACCCAGTACTTC.

This chain joins TRBV24-1 and TRBJ1-1; D is unclear. Germline lookup yields CDR1 KGHDR and CDR2 SFDVKD. CDR3 size: 11 residues. Trimming stripped 0 bases from V and 9 bases from J, with 4 bases between. The CDR3 region has the DNA TGTGCCACCAGTGATTTGGACAAAGCTTTCTTT. It specifies CATSDLDKAFF.

On this clonotype: One junction end disagrees with the germline gene, perhaps due to a read error. The V gene is TRBV9, the J gene TRBJ2-5; unclear D gene. The CDR3 is 10 amino acids. Germline-derived CDR1 and CDR2 are SGDLS and YYNGEE. This chain's CDR3 is CAVGFETQYF. The CDR3 nucleotides read TGCGCCGTGGGTTTCGAGACCCAGTACTTC.

This clonotype was detected only a few times. The chain couples TRBV19 to TRBJ1-4; TRBD1 matches 11 bases. This CDR3 is 18 amino acids long. V dropped 9 bases and J dropped 0; count of bases not matched to a gene: 12. Germline V gene lookup returns CDR1 LNHDA and CDR2 SQIVND (reference sequence). For the CDR3, the DNA is TGTGCCAGCCGGATGGGGACAGGGGGTCTTGCAACTAATGAAAAACTGTTTTTT. Translation: CASRMGTGGLATNEKLFF.

V is TRBV12-3 or TRBV12-4 and J is TRBJ1-2; 8 bases map to TRBD1. The CDR3 length is 16 residues. V was clipped by 5 bases and J by 0 bases; unmatched bases: 8. As DNA, the CDR3 is TGTGCCAGCAGTACGGACAGGGAGACAACTAACTATGGCTACACCTTC. Amino acids: CASSTDRETTNYGYTF.

The V call is TRBV10-2, the J call TRBJ2-2, with D tentatively TRBD1 (5 bases). The germline V gene has CDR1 WSHSY and CDR2 SAAADI. The ends were cut back, 7 bases at V and 0 bases at J, with 9 bases in the middle. This CDR3 spans 14 amino acids. In DNA, the CDR3 is TGCGCCAGCAAATCCAGGGCGAACACCGGGGAGCTGTTTTTT. It translates to CASKSRANTGELFF.

In its sample, this clonotype was seen a few times. The CDR3 is CASSYDRSGGYTF. DNA for the CDR3: TGTGCCAGCAGTTACGACCGTAGTGGAGGCTACACCTTC. This chain uses TRBV6-6 with TRBJ1-2, with D unresolved. The CDR3 is made up of 13 amino acids. Trimming left V 2 bases short and J 8 bases short, with 12 bases between. The germline gives CDR1 MNHNY, CDR2 SVGAGI (reference sequence).

V gene TRBV5-1 combines with J gene TRBJ1-1, with D possibly TRBD1 on 6 matching bases. There are 14 residues in the CDR3. The V gene's germline CDR1 is SGHRS and CDR2 YFSETQ. Trimming pared 4 bases from V and 4 bases from J, leaving 14 bases between. CDR3 loop: CASSKGGQSTEAFF. CDR3 DNA: TGCGCCAGCAGCAAGGGGGGACAAAGCACTGAAGCTTTCTTT.

This chain connects TRBV28 to TRBJ2-1; 12 bases agree with TRBD2. This CDR3 contains 15 residues. From germline, CDR1 is MDHEN and CDR2 SYDVKM. V gave up 5 bases and J gave up 12 bases; unmatched junction bases: 11. Here the CDR3 reads CASSLKTSGSPGQFF. The CDR3 DNA reads as TGTGCCAGCAGTCTCAAGACTAGCGGGAGTCCGGGGCAGTTCTTC.

The chain recombines TRBV5-5 with TRBJ1-5; D might be TRBD1 (5 bases). This CDR3 contains 14 residues. CDR1 is SGHKS, CDR2 YYEKEE, per germline (reference sequence). V was trimmed by 4 bases and J by 1 base, leaving 9 bases between them. CDR3 nucleotides: TGTGCCAGCAGCCCCGAGGGGAGCAATCAGCCCCAGCATTTT. Its translation is CASSPEGSNQPQHF.

In this sample, this clonotype turned up a few times. This chain uses TRBV28 with TRBJ1-2, with 9 bases lining up with TRBD1. The germline CDR1 and CDR2 sequences are MDHEN and SYDVKM. Germline trimming cut 6 bases from V and 4 bases from J; bases unmatched to any gene: 3. The CDR3 spans 13 residues. The CDR3 region is CASRTGGSYGYTF. The CDR3 DNA is TGTGCCAGCAGAACAGGGGGCAGCTATGGCTACACCTTC.

This chain uses TRBV20-1 with TRBJ1-5; D remains ambiguous. CDR1 is DFQATT and CDR2 is SNEGSKA in the germline V gene (reference sequence). The CDR3 runs to 14 residues. Trimming stripped 3 bases from V and 2 bases from J, with 11 bases between. The CDR3 sequence is CSASRVQGNQPQHF. CDR3 sequence (DNA): TGCAGTGCTAGTCGGGTGCAGGGCAATCAGCCCCAGCATTTT.

The genes are TRBV20-1 and TRBJ2-7; a weak D match, TRBD1 (5 bases). V was trimmed by 1 base and J by 2 bases, leaving 15 bases between them. The CDR3 totals 15 residues. In germline, CDR1 is DFQATT, CDR2 SNEGSKA (reference sequence). CDR3 protein: CSARGLEAGPYEQYF. The DNA of the CDR3 is TGCAGTGCTAGAGGATTAGAGGCAGGGCCCTACGAGCAGTACTTC.

A few counts support this clonotype. The chain joins TRBV4-1 to TRBJ2-1; 13 nucleotides match TRBD2. With 3 bases clipped from V and 7 bases from J, the junction kept 9 bases outside the gene matches. Per the germline V gene, CDR1 is MGHRA and CDR2 is YSYEKL. This CDR3 spans 17 amino acids. The CDR3 coding sequence is TGCGCCAGCAGCCAGCCTAGGACTAGCGGGAGTTTGAATGAGCAGTTCTTC. Translating gives CASSQPRTSGSLNEQFF.

The chain has TRBV25-1 and TRBJ1-1; TRBD1 agrees at 7 bases. The germline gives CDR1 MGHDK, CDR2 SYGVNS. V lost 2 bases to trimming and J lost 7 bases; unmatched junction nucleotides: 4. The CDR3 sequence is 13 residues long. The CDR3 region has the DNA TGTGCCAGCAGTGAAAACAGGGGTCGTGAAGCTTTCTTT. Encoded protein: CASSENRGREAFF.

This clonotype was detected a few times. The chain carries TRBV11-2 and TRBJ1-3, with D unresolved. Per the germline V gene, CDR1 is SGHAT and CDR2 is FQNNGV. The CDR3 loop spans 13 amino acids. V lost 5 bases to trimming and J lost 4 bases, with 9 bases between them. The CDR3 DNA reads TGTGCCAGCAGCCCCGGGTGGGGAAACACCATATATTTT. Protein: CASSPGWGNTIYF.

This clonotype has more than one count but fewer than ten. Here the CDR3 reads CAISDLTYGYTF. For the CDR3, the DNA is TGTGCCATCAGTGACCTGACATATGGCTACACCTTC. The chain joins TRBV10-3 to TRBJ1-2; no clear D. Germline CDR1 and CDR2: ENHRY and SYGVKD. This CDR3 comprises 12 residues. V was cut by 3 bases and J by 5 bases, with 7 bases left in between.

The chain employs TRBV12-3 or TRBV12-4 and TRBJ1-3; no clear D gene. CDR3 size: 12 residues. V lost 2 bases and J 8 bases, leaving 7 bases between the germline ends. The CDR3 here is CASSLMTDTIYF. The CDR3 coding sequence is TGTGCCAGCAGTTTAATGACTGACACCATATATTTT.

This CDR3 reads CASSPIQGTEAFF. The CDR3 DNA follows: TGTGCCAGCTCACCAATACAGGGTACTGAAGCTTTCTTT. This sequence joins TRBV18 and TRBJ1-1, with D possibly being TRBD1 (6 bases). CDR3 length equals 13 residues. Per the germline V gene, CDR1 is KGHSH and CDR2 is LQKENI. Trimming shortened V by 2 bases and J by 5 bases, and 9 bases separated the two germline ends.

There are a few counts of this clonotype. The rearrangement uses TRBV6-5 and TRBJ1-2, with TRBD1 identical over 7 bases. Germline V gives CDR1 MNHEY, CDR2 SVGAGI. V was pared by 3 bases and J by 3 bases, with 7 bases of the junction left unmatched. The CDR3 spans 15 residues. The CDR3 spells CASSYQQGYHYGYTF. In DNA, the CDR3 is TGTGCCAGCAGTTATCAACAGGGGTATCACTATGGCTACACCTTC.

CDR3 sequence: CASSRRTVGLDTEAFF. CDR3 nucleotide sequence: TGCGCCAGCAGCCGGCGTACGGTGGGCCTGGACACTGAAGCTTTCTTT. This chain connects TRBV4-1 to TRBJ1-1; D not resolved. Germline V lookup: CDR1 MGHRA, CDR2 YSYEKL. The CDR3 runs to 16 residues. V shed 4 bases and J shed 3 bases, with 18 bases lying between them.

The chain combines TRBV20-1 with TRBJ1-5; 7 positions match TRBD1. CDR1 is DFQATT and CDR2 is SNEGSKA in the germline V gene (reference sequence). With V trimmed by 0 bases and J by 5 bases, 10 bases remained unmatched. The CDR3 has 16 residues. The CDR3 DNA is TGCAGTGCTAGAGATTTAGAGGGGGCCGCCGATCAGCCCCAGCATTTT. Its protein is CSARDLEGAADQPQHF.